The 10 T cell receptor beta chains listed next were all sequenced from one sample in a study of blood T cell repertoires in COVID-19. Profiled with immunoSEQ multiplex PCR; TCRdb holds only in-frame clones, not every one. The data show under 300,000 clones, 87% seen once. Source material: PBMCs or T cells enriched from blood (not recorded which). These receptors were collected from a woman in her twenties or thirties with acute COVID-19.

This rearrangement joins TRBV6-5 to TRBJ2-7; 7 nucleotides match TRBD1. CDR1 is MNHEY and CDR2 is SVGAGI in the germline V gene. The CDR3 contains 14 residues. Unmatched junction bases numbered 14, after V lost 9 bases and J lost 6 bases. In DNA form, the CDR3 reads TGTGCCAGTAGAAAAAACCGGGACAGACCCGAGCAGTACTTC. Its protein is CASRKNRDRPEQYF.

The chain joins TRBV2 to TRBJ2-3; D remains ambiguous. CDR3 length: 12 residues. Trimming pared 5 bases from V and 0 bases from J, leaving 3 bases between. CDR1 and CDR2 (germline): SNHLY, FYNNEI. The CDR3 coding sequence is TGTGCCAGCAGTCCTAGCACAGATACGCAGTATTTT. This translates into CASSPSTDTQYF.

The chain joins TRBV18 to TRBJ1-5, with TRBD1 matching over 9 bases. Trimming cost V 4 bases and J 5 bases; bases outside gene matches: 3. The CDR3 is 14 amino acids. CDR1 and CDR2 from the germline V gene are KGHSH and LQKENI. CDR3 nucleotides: TGTGCCAGCTCACTGACAGGGGGAGATCAGCCCCAGCATTTT. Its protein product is CASSLTGGDQPQHF.

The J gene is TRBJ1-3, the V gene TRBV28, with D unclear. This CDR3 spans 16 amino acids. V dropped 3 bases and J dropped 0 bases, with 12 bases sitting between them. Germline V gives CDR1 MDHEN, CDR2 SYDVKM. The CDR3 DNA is TGTGCCAGCAGTTTGCCCGCGGCAGTCTCTGGAAACACCATATATTTT. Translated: CASSLPAAVSGNTIYF.

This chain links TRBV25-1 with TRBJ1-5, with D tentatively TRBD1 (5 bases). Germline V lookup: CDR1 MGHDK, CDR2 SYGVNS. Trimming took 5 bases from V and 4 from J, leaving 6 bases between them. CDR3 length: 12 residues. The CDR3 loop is CASSRGNQPQHF. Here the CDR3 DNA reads TGTGCCAGCAGTCGGGGGAATCAGCCCCAGCATTTT.

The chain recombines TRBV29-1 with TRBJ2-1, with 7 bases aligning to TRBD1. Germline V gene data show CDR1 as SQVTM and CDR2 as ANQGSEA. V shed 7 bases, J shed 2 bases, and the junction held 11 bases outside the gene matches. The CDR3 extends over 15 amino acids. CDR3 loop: CSAGTGTAPYNEQFF. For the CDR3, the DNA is TGCAGCGCGGGAACCGGGACAGCACCCTACAATGAGCAGTTCTTC.

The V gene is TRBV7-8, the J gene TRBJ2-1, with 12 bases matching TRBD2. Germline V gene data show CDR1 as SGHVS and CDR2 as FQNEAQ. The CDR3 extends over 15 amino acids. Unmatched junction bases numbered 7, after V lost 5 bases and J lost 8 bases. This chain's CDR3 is CASSLTSGGWDEQFF. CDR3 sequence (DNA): TGTGCCAGCAGCCTGACTAGCGGGGGATGGGATGAGCAGTTCTTC.

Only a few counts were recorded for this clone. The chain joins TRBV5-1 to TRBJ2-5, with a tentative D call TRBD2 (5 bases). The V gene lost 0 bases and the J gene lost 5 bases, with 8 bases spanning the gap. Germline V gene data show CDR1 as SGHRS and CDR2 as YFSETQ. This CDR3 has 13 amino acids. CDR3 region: CASSLDPGETQYF. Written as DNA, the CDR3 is TGCGCCAGCAGCTTGGATCCGGGGGAGACCCAGTACTTC.

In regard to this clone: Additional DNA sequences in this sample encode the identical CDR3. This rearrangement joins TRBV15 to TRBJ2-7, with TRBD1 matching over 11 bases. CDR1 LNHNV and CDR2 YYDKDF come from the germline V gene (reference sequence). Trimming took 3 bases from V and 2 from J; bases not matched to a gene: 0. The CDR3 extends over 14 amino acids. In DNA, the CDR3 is TGTGCCACCAGCAGGGACAGGGGGCCCTACGAGCAGTACTTC. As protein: CATSRDRGPYEQYF.

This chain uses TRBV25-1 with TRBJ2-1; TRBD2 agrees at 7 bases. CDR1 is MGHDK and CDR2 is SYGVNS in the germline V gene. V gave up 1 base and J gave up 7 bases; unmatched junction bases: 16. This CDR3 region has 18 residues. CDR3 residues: CASSELNQGGRGVNEQFF. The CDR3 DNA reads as TGTGCCAGCAGTGAATTAAACCAGGGCGGGAGAGGGGTAAATGAGCAGTTCTTC.